Listed below are T cell receptor beta chains from one sample, sequenced in a study of OX40 agonist ivuxolimab in advanced cancers. The data were produced by immunoSEQ multiplex PCR, yet TCRdb's version contains in-frame clones alone and is incomplete. The table lists some 25,000 clones, just over 85% of them singletons, with 40% to 55% in the top ten. The starting material was CD4+ or CD8+ T cells sorted from blood, obtained in a trial of the OX40 agonist ivuxolimab. These TCRs come from an adult with an advanced solid tumor such as melanoma, head and neck, liver or kidney cancer. Each CDR3 is given with its conserved first and last residue. A D gene is named only where the DNA matches it firmly. Only some rows state a clone size, as once, few, many or a class for expanded clones.

j_gene,abundance,d_gene,v_gene,CDR3nt,CDR3aa
TRBJ2-7,.,.,TRBV23-1,TGCGCCAGCAGTCGACACCGAGTGCCGCAGTACTTC,CASSRHRVPQYF
TRBJ2-3,.,TRBD2,TRBV11-2,TGTGCCAGCAGCTTAACTAGCGGGGGGGCAGATACGCAGTATTTT,CASSLTSGGADTQYF
TRBJ2-3,.,.,TRBV27,TGTGCCAGCAAGACTAGTGCGAATACGCAGTATTTT,CASKTSANTQYF
TRBJ2-7,.,TRBD2,TRBV9,TGTGCCAGCAGCGTAGGGGCGGGAGACCCCTACGAGCAGTACTTC,CASSVGAGDPYEQYF
TRBJ2-7,.,.,TRBV2,TGTGCCAGCAGTGTGGGGAACACCTACGAGCAGTACTTC,CASSVGNTYEQYF
TRBJ2-1,.,.,TRBV12-5,TGTGCTAGTGGTTTAGGACTTCCGAGCTCCTACAATGAGCAGTTCTTC,CASGLGLPSSYNEQFF
TRBJ2-4,.,.,TRBV29-1,TGCAGCGTCGCTGTTGAGAACATTCAGTACTTC,CSVAVENIQYF
TRBJ2-7,.,.,TRBV5-5,TGTGCCAGCAGCTTGGAGCGACCTCCCCTTTACGAGCAGTACTTC,CASSLERPPLYEQYF
TRBJ2-7,once,.,TRBV30,TGTGCCTGGAGTTTGGGGCCGGGCGCCTACGAGCAGTACTTC,CAWSLGPGAYEQYF
TRBJ1-2,.,.,TRBV7-9,TGTGCCAGCAGCCTCACCGACGGCCCATATGGCTACACCTTC,CASSLTDGPYGYTF
TRBJ1-2,once,.,TRBV7-6,TGTGCCAGCAGCTTAGAGGGCTATGGCTACACCTTC,CASSLEGYGYTF
TRBJ2-5,once,.,TRBV7-9,TGTGCCAGCAGCTCAGAGACGGTAGCGGCACCTGGGGAGACCCAGTACTTC,CASSSETVAAPGETQYF
TRBJ2-1,.,.,TRBV7-9,TGTGCCAGCAGCTTACGTCCAGGAGACAATGAGCAGTTCTTC,CASSLRPGDNEQFF
TRBJ1-5,.,TRBD1,TRBV28,TGTGCCAGCAGGCAACAGGGGGCCCTTTATCAGCCCCAGCATTTT,CASRQQGALYQPQHF
TRBJ1-1,.,.,TRBV25-1,TGTGCCAGCAGTGAGTTGGGGGAAGCTTTCTTT,CASSELGEAFF
TRBJ1-5,once,.,TRBV4-1,TGCGCCAGCAGCCAAGATGGGGGGCCCAATCAGCCCCAGCATTTT,CASSQDGGPNQPQHF
TRBJ2-7,.,TRBD2,TRBV28,TGTGCCAGCAGTCCGGGGACGACTAGCGGGATCTACGAGCAGTACTTC,CASSPGTTSGIYEQYF
TRBJ2-7,.,.,TRBV5-6,TGTGCCAGCAGCCCGGGACACGGCTCCTACGAGCAGTACTTC,CASSPGHGSYEQYF
TRBJ2-7,.,.,TRBV12-5,TGTGCTAGTGGTCCGGGACCTGACGGCGAGCAGTACTTC,CASGPGPDGEQYF
TRBJ1-2,.,.,TRBV19,TGTGCCAGTAGCCCTGACATGGGGAATGGCTACACCTTC,CASSPDMGNGYTF
TRBJ1-1,few,TRBD1,TRBV29-1,TGCAGCGTGGATCTACAGGGGCGAAACACTGAAGCTTTCTTT,CSVDLQGRNTEAFF
TRBJ1-1,once,TRBD1,TRBV27,TGTGCCAGCAGTCCTCGACAGGGGCTCATGAACACTGAAGCTTTCTTT,CASSPRQGLMNTEAFF
TRBJ2-7,once,TRBD2,TRBV5-1,TGCGCCAGCAGCCCCCCCCCGCAGACTAGCGGGGGGCCCTACGAGCAGTACTTC,CASSPPPQTSGGPYEQYF
TRBJ2-2,.,.,TRBV15,TGTGCCACCACCTCCAGGGGGGAAGTCGGGGAGCTGTTTTTT,CATTSRGEVGELFF
TRBJ1-2,.,.,TRBV12-5,TGTGCTAGTGGTTGGGCCCCGGGGGGCGGAAACTATGGCTACACCTTC,CASGWAPGGGNYGYTF
TRBJ2-7,.,TRBD2,TRBV28,TGTGCCAGCAGTTTAGGGGACTACCCGTACGAGCAGTACTTC,CASSLGDYPYEQYF
TRBJ2-1,.,TRBD2,TRBV2,TGTGCCAACACGGCGGGGCTAGCGGGAGATGAGCAGTTCTTC,CANTAGLAGDEQFF
TRBJ2-7,.,.,TRBV21-1,TGTGCCAGCAGCATCAGAGGTGGGACCGGAGAATTC,CASSIRGGTGEF
TRBJ1-4,.,.,TRBV10-3,TGTGCCATCAGTGAGTTGGCCGGGGAAGGAGAAAAACTGTTTTTT,CAISELAGEGEKLFF
TRBJ2-1,.,.,TRBV28,TGTGCCAGCAGTTACGCTGGGACTGCTGAGCAGTTCTTC,CASSYAGTAEQFF
TRBJ2-3,.,.,TRBV28,TGTGCCAGCAGTCCAGCCGGGGCGGGAACAGATACGCAGTATTTT,CASSPAGAGTDTQYF
TRBJ2-7,once,.,TRBV7-6,TGTGCCAGCAGCTTAGACCCCAGGGAAGAGCAGTACTTC,CASSLDPREEQYF
TRBJ2-7,.,.,TRBV4-1,TGCGCCAGCAGCCAAGGGGGTGCCGAGCAGTACTTC,CASSQGGAEQYF
TRBJ1-6,.,.,TRBV18,TGTGCCAGCTGCCCTGGGCGTTCACCCCTCCACTTT,CASCPGRSPLHF
TRBJ2-3,.,TRBD2,TRBV11-2,TGTGCCAGCATGCTAGCGGGAGATACGCAGTATTTT,CASMLAGDTQYF
TRBJ1-2,once,.,TRBV18,TGTGCCAGCTCACACCCGACAGGTTTCAATGGCTACACCTTC,CASSHPTGFNGYTF
TRBJ2-1,once,.,TRBV19,TGTGCCAGTAGTTTCGGTACGTACAATGAGCAGTTCTTC,CASSFGTYNEQFF
TRBJ2-7,.,TRBD2,TRBV9,TGTGCCAGCAGCGAGGGGACTAGTGCTACCTACGAGCAGTACTTC,CASSEGTSATYEQYF
TRBJ1-5,.,TRBD1,TRBV4-2,TGTGCCAGCAGCCAAGTCCCGGGACAGGAAGTTAGCAATCAGCCCCAGCATTTT,CASSQVPGQEVSNQPQHF
TRBJ2-7,.,TRBD2,TRBV28,TGTGCCAGCAGTTCGCGGGAGGCCCCCTCCTACGAGCAGTACTTC,CASSSREAPSYEQYF
TRBJ2-3,.,TRBD1,TRBV7-3,TGTGCCAGCAGCCCTCTAGGGGGCGGGGATACGCAGTATTTT,CASSPLGGGDTQYF
TRBJ2-1,once,TRBD2,TRBV9,TGTGCCAGCAGCGGGACTAGCGGGGGAGCCTACAATGAGCAGTTCTTC,CASSGTSGGAYNEQFF
TRBJ1-2,.,.,TRBV29-1,TGCAGCGTCCTTCTCGGACACAATCTTAACTATGGCTACACCTTC,CSVLLGHNLNYGYTF
TRBJ1-2,.,.,TRBV9,TGTGCCAGCAGGGGGCGGGGGGCCTATGGCTACACCTTC,CASRGRGAYGYTF
TRBJ1-1,.,TRBD1,TRBV9,TGTGCCAGCAGCGCTTCGACAGGGGTGAACACTGAAGCTTTCTTT,CASSASTGVNTEAFF
TRBJ1-5,.,TRBD1,TRBV2,TGTGCCAGCAGCGTTACAGGGGCCGGGGAGCCCCAGCATTTT,CASSVTGAGEPQHF
TRBJ1-1,.,.,TRBV19,TGTGCCAGTAGTGAAACAGGTAACACTGAAGCTTTCTTT,CASSETGNTEAFF
TRBJ2-5,once,.,TRBV9,TGTGCCAGCAGTCCTCAGGGCAACCAAGAGACCCAGTACTTC,CASSPQGNQETQYF
TRBJ2-1,.,.,TRBV4-1,TGCGCCAGCAGCCAAGAGGACAGGCCGGGACTAGGATTGCACAATGAGCAGTTCTTC,CASSQEDRPGLGLHNEQFF
TRBJ1-3,.,.,TRBV2,TGTGCCAGCATTGAGGGTAACACCATATATTTT,CASIEGNTIYF
TRBJ1-6,.,TRBD1,TRBV7-6,TGTGCCAGCAGCCCTACAGGGGGGGATTCACCCCTCCACTTT,CASSPTGGDSPLHF
TRBJ1-1,.,.,TRBV14,TGTGCCAGCAGCCAAGGTCAGATTGAAGCTTTCTTT,CASSQGQIEAFF
TRBJ2-1,.,.,TRBV7-9,TGTGCCAGCAGCTTAGCAGTAGGGAGCGTATGGCCCAATGAGCAGTTCTTC,CASSLAVGSVWPNEQFF
TRBJ2-1,.,.,TRBV27,TGTGCCAGCAGCTGGGGGGTTTACAATGAGCAGTTCTTC,CASSWGVYNEQFF